These T cell receptor beta chains were read from a single sample in a study of blood T cell repertoires in COVID-19. This table comes from immunoSEQ multiplex PCR, and its TCRdb copy is limited to in-frame clones, with some not included. The sample yields nearly 300,000 clones, roughly 84% seen once. Sequenced sample: peripheral blood. The origin of the receptors is a human donor with COVID-19, enrolled during active disease. The donor label of this sample is uncertain. The CDR3 runs from the conserved cysteine through the conserved F or W. The order of the fields is CDR3 protein, CDR3 DNA, clone size, D gene, V gene, J gene. D genes are given only for firm matches. Size is stated for part of the rows, as once, few or many counts, or as a class when the clone is expanded.

CASSRDRKGYTF	TGTGCCAGCAGCCGGGACAGGAAGGGCTACACCTTC	-	TRBD1	TRBV5-4	TRBJ1-2
CASSLAPGQGLGELFF	TGCGCCAGCAGCTTGGCCCCGGGACAGGGTCTCGGGGAGCTGTTTTTT	-	TRBD1	TRBV5-1	TRBJ2-2
CATSRGAGWDTEAFF	TGTGCCACCAGCAGAGGTGCAGGCTGGGACACTGAAGCTTTCTTT	-	-	TRBV15	TRBJ1-1
CAWSPLAGVADTQYF	TGTGCCTGGAGTCCCCTAGCGGGAGTCGCAGATACGCAGTATTTT	-	TRBD2	TRBV30	TRBJ2-3
CASSLERTDGYEQYF	TGTGCCAGCAGCTTAGAGCGAACAGACGGCTACGAGCAGTACTTC	-	-	TRBV11-2	TRBJ2-7
CASSSTGGFSGNTIYF	TGTGCCAGCAGTTCCACAGGGGGTTTTTCTGGAAACACCATATATTTT	-	TRBD1	TRBV6-5	TRBJ1-3
CASSVQGWDTEAFF	TGTGCCAGCAGCGTACAGGGTTGGGACACTGAAGCTTTCTTT	once	-	TRBV9	TRBJ1-1
CSVEEGGWQYF	TGCAGCGTTGAGGAGGGCGGCTGGCAGTACTTC	-	-	TRBV29-1	TRBJ2-7
CATGTDNQPQHF	TGTGCCACAGGGACAGACAATCAGCCCCAGCATTTT	-	TRBD1	TRBV12-3/TRBV12-4	TRBJ1-5
CASSDSGRGTDTQYF	TGTGCCAGCAGTGATAGCGGGCGGGGCACAGATACGCAGTATTTT	-	TRBD2	TRBV2	TRBJ2-3
CASTRTSGSNEQFF	TGTGCCAGCACCCGGACTAGCGGGAGCAATGAGCAGTTCTTC	-	TRBD2	TRBV7-9	TRBJ2-1
CASSLGTRMNTEAFF	TGCGCCAGCAGCTTGGGGACAAGGATGAACACTGAAGCTTTCTTT	-	-	TRBV5-1	TRBJ1-1
CASSRGVKGDTQYF	TGTGCCAGCAGCCGGGGTGTGAAGGGTGATACGCAGTATTTT	-	-	TRBV7-2	TRBJ2-3
CASSPGVGNNEKLFF	TGTGCCAGCAGTCCCGGGGTAGGGAATAATGAAAAACTGTTTTTT	-	-	TRBV6-5	TRBJ1-4
CASSYDSQNTEAFF	TGTGCCAGCAGTTACGACAGCCAGAACACTGAAGCTTTCTTT	few	-	TRBV6-6	TRBJ1-1
CSVSGTPRGEAFF	TGCAGCGTTTCCGGGACACCTAGAGGTGAAGCTTTCTTT	once	-	TRBV29-1	TRBJ1-1
CASSVVATTYEQYF	TGTGCCAGCAGCGTAGTTGCCACTACCTACGAGCAGTACTTC	-	-	TRBV9	TRBJ2-7
CAGGTSGTTGELFF	TGTGCCGGGGGGACTAGCGGGACGACCGGGGAGCTGTTTTTT	once	TRBD2	TRBV3-1/TRBV3-2	TRBJ2-2
CASSRRRAFF	TGTGCCAGCAGTAGGCGGAGGGCTTTCTTT	few	-	TRBV6-2/TRBV6-3	TRBJ1-1
CASSEVALRTDTQYF	TGTGCCAGCAGCGAGGTAGCCCTGCGCACAGATACGCAGTATTTT	-	-	TRBV9	TRBJ2-3
CASSYSWTSGYEQYF	TGTGCCAGCAGTTACTCGTGGACTAGCGGCTACGAGCAGTACTTC	-	TRBD2	TRBV6-5	TRBJ2-7
CASSYVRGREPQHF	TGTGCCAGCAGTTACGTGCGCGGGAGGGAGCCCCAGCATTTT	-	-	TRBV6-2/TRBV6-3	TRBJ1-5
CSAEGVWGTEAFF	TGCAGCGCCGAGGGCGTTTGGGGCACTGAAGCTTTCTTT	once	-	TRBV29-1	TRBJ1-1
CSVRPGGGTQYF	TGCAGCGTTCGGCCAGGGGGCGGTACGCAGTATTTT	-	TRBD1	TRBV29-1	TRBJ2-3
CASSAGTPYGYTF	TGTGCCAGTAGTGCCGGGACACCCTATGGCTACACCTTC	-	-	TRBV19	TRBJ1-2
CASSQGGQGNTEAFF	TGCGCCAGCAGCCAAGGGGGGCAGGGGAACACTGAAGCTTTCTTT	-	-	TRBV4-1	TRBJ1-1
CASSVASGFLQEKLFF	TGTGCCAGCAGCGTAGCCTCAGGGTTCTTGCAAGAAAAACTGTTTTTT	-	-	TRBV9	TRBJ1-4
CASGTDRGYTF	TGTGCCAGCGGGACGGACAGGGGCTACACCTTC	-	TRBD1	TRBV27	TRBJ1-2
CASSPGGVVTEAFF	TGTGCCAGCAGCCCCGGAGGGGTCGTCACTGAAGCTTTCTTT	-	-	TRBV14	TRBJ1-1
CASSLSRGYNEQFF	TGTGCCAGCAGTCTCTCACGGGGGTACAATGAGCAGTTCTTC	-	-	TRBV27	TRBJ2-1
CASSLLETNTEAFF	TGCGCCAGCAGCTTGCTAGAGACGAACACTGAAGCTTTCTTT	-	-	TRBV5-1	TRBJ1-1
CASSPGQGGIANEKLFF	TGCGCCAGCAGCCCCGGACAGGGAGGAATCGCTAATGAAAAACTGTTTTTT	-	TRBD1	TRBV4-3	TRBJ1-4
CASSPPSYNEQFF	TGTGCCAGCAGCCCCCCTTCCTACAATGAGCAGTTCTTC	-	-	TRBV28	TRBJ2-1
CASSHQTSGKETQYF	TGTGCCAGCAGCCACCAGACTAGCGGAAAAGAGACCCAGTACTTC	-	TRBD2	TRBV3-1/TRBV3-2	TRBJ2-5
CASSDDRGMNTEAFF	TGTGCCAGCAGTGATGACAGGGGTATGAACACTGAAGCTTTCTTT	-	TRBD1	TRBV25-1	TRBJ1-1
CASSPPLFTDTQYF	TGTGCCAGCAGTCCCCCCTTGTTCACAGATACGCAGTATTTT	-	-	TRBV27	TRBJ2-3
CASSPGLAGGGQYF	TGTGCCAGCTCACCGGGACTAGCGGGAGGAGGGCAGTACTTC	-	TRBD2	TRBV18	TRBJ2-7
CAIKGSGQNTEAFF	TGTGCCATCAAGGGGTCTGGGCAGAACACTGAAGCTTTCTTT	-	-	TRBV10-3	TRBJ1-1
CASGTGMGNSPLHF	TGTGCCAGCGGAACAGGGATGGGTAATTCACCCCTCCACTTT	-	-	TRBV2	TRBJ1-6
CASGLAPGQIFNQPQHF	TGTGCTAGTGGTTTGGCCCCCGGACAGATATTCAATCAGCCCCAGCATTTT	-	-	TRBV12-5	TRBJ1-5
CATSRDPTGDGYGYTF	TGTGCCACCAGCAGAGATCCGACAGGGGACGGCTATGGCTACACCTTC	once	TRBD1	TRBV15	TRBJ1-2
CSVEATGGNEKLFF	TGCAGCGTTGAAGCGACAGGGGGAAATGAAAAACTGTTTTTT	-	TRBD1	TRBV29-1	TRBJ1-4
CASTENTEAFF	TGTGCCAGCACAGAGAACACTGAAGCTTTCTTT	-	-	TRBV28	TRBJ1-1
CASRFDRVKSGNTIYF	TGTGCCAGCAGGTTTGACAGGGTCAAGTCTGGAAACACCATATATTTT	-	TRBD1	TRBV2	TRBJ1-3
CASSGSGTGEETQYF	TGTGCCAGCAGTGGATCCGGGACAGGGGAAGAGACCCAGTACTTC	-	TRBD1	TRBV28	TRBJ2-5
CASSLSGPGYTF	TGTGCCAGCAGCTTATCAGGGCCTGGCTACACCTTC	-	-	TRBV11-2	TRBJ1-2
CASSPSGTSGLDTQYF	TGTGCCAGCTCACCCTCCGGGACTAGCGGGCTAGATACGCAGTATTTT	-	TRBD2	TRBV18	TRBJ2-3
CATSRDLSAPGLEPQHF	TGTGCCACCAGCAGAGATCTGTCGGCCCCAGGGTTGGAGCCCCAGCATTTT	-	-	TRBV15	TRBJ1-5
CASSLSRPGGPHNEQFF	TGTGCCAGCAGCTTAAGTCGTCCGGGAGGGCCCCACAATGAGCAGTTCTTC	-	TRBD2	TRBV7-3	TRBJ2-1
CASSPGQPLAKNIQYF	TGCGCCAGCAGCCCGGGACAGCCTCTAGCCAAAAACATTCAGTACTTC	-	TRBD1	TRBV5-1	TRBJ2-4
CASSQDWTLTYEQYF	TGCGCCAGCAGCCAAGATTGGACTCTAACCTACGAGCAGTACTTC	-	-	TRBV4-1	TRBJ2-7
CAISEGRTSGGNNEQFF	TGTGCCATCAGTGAAGGCCGGACTAGCGGGGGAAACAATGAGCAGTTCTTC	-	TRBD2	TRBV10-3	TRBJ2-1
CASSLSQLNYEQYF	TGTGCCAGCAGTTTATCTCAGTTGAACTACGAGCAGTACTTC	-	-	TRBV28	TRBJ2-7
CASSQNTGNTEAFF	TGCGCCAGCAGCCAGAATACAGGGAACACTGAAGCTTTCTTT	-	-	TRBV5-1	TRBJ1-1
CASSFTVNEKLFF	TGCGCCAGCAGCTTTACTGTTAATGAAAAACTGTTTTTT	-	-	TRBV5-1	TRBJ1-4
CASSAGGGDQPQHF	TGTGCCAGCAGCGCAGGAGGAGGAGATCAGCCCCAGCATTTT	-	-	TRBV7-9	TRBJ1-5
CASSRMGSGRDNEQFF	TGTGCCAGCAGCCGGATGGGTAGCGGGAGGGACAATGAGCAGTTCTTC	-	TRBD2	TRBV6-4	TRBJ2-1